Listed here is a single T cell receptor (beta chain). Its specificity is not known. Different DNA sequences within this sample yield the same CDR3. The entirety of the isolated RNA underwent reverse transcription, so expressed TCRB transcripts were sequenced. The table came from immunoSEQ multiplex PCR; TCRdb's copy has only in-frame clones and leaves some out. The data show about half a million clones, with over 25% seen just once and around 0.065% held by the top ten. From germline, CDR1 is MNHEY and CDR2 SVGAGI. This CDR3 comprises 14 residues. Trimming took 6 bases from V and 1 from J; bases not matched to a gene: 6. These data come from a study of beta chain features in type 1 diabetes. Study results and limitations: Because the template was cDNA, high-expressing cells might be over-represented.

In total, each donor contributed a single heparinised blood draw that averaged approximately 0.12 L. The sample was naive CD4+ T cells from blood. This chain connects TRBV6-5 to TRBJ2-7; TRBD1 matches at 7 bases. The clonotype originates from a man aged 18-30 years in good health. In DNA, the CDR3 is TGTGCCAGCAGCTACAGGGGCCGTTCCTACGAGCAGTACTTC. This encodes CASSYRGRSYEQYF.